The present entry profiles one T cell receptor beta chain with its context. Deletions cut 5 bases from V and 1 base from J, with 14 bases between. The germline V gene encodes CDR1 SQVTM and CDR2 ANQGSEA. This CDR3 spans 14 amino acids. This record comes from a study of blood T cell repertoires in COVID-19. The method was immunoSEQ multiplex PCR; TCRdb's version includes in-frame clones alone and lacks a portion of them. The sample shows about 190,000 clones, 86% of them seen only once. This sequence was found in a woman aged 35 to 49 in a cohort exposed to, infected with or recovered from COVID-19 (not recorded which). The sample was PBMCs or T cells enriched from blood (not recorded which). The V call is TRBV29-1, the J call TRBJ1-1, with a tentative D call TRBD1 (6 bases). The CDR3: CSVPPTGPNTEAFF. CDR3 nucleotide sequence: TGCAGCGTTCCCCCAACAGGGCCGAACACTGAAGCTTTCTTT. The whole variable domain, filled in from reference TRBV29-1 and TRBJ1-1, reads SAVISQKPSRDICQRGTSLTIQCQVDSQVTMMFWYRQQPGQSLTLIATANQGSEATYESGFVIDKFPISRPNLTFSTLTVSNMSPEDSSIYLCSVPPTGPNTEAFFGQGTRLTVV.